One and the same sample provided the 31 T cell receptor beta chains below, sequenced in a study of CD4 T cells in relation to SARS-CoV-2 and coronaviruses. The unexposed donors gave CD4+ T cells in 2011-2018, prior to COVID-19. After about 10 days of culture, CD4+ T cells were isolated. No antigens are known for them. Assay: immunoSEQ multiplex PCR; the TCRdb copy retains only in-frame clones and omits some. Here the sample spans around 18,000 clones, 70% to 75% being singletons. The sample comprised CD4+ T cells from PBMCs, cultured in vitro. The receptors were gathered from a human donor in good health.

This chain uses TRBV30 with TRBJ2-3, with D hard to call. This CDR3 has 12 amino acids. CDR1 is GTSNPN and CDR2 is SVGIG in the germline V gene (reference sequence). V lost 5 bases to trimming and J lost 0 bases, with 6 bases between them. The CDR3 is CAWGPSTDTQYF. The DNA of the CDR3 is TGTGCCTGGGGACCTAGCACAGATACGCAGTATTTT.

This clone was observed a handful of times. V and J are TRBV4-2 and TRBJ1-1; D not certain. The CDR3 is 17 amino acids. In germline, CDR1 is LGHNA, CDR2 YNFKEQ. V lost 1 base to trimming and J lost 3 bases, with 18 bases between them. For the CDR3, the DNA is TGTGCCAGCAGCCAAGGAGGGTCGGTCTTGGGGTACACTGAAGCTTTCTTT. It codes for CASSQGGSVLGYTEAFF.

The genes are TRBV6-6 and TRBJ2-1; TRBD1 is a possible D gene (5 bases). Trimming pared 6 bases from V and 6 bases from J, leaving 18 bases between. This CDR3 comprises 15 residues. The V gene's germline CDR1 is MNHNY and CDR2 SVGAGI (reference sequence). CDR3 residues: CASSPPAGRPNEQFF. The CDR3 DNA is TGTGCCAGCAGCCCGCCGGCAGGGCGTCCCAATGAGCAGTTCTTC.

This clone has only one observation. The V gene is TRBV30, the J gene TRBJ2-3; D is undetermined. CDR3 length: 11 residues. CDR1 and CDR2 (germline): GTSNPN, SVGIG (reference sequence). Trimming took 0 bases from V and 6 from J, leaving 4 bases between them. CDR3 sequence (DNA): TGTGCCTGGAGTGTAAAGGATACGCAGTATTTT. Protein product: CAWSVKDTQYF.

The rearrangement joins TRBV19 to TRBJ1-1, with D uncertain. The germline V gene encodes CDR1 LNHDA and CDR2 SQIVND (reference sequence). This CDR3 has 14 amino acids. Trimming removed 7 bases at V and 1 base at J, with 13 bases between. CDR3 coding DNA: TGTGCCAGTACCAAACAAAGGGAGAACACTGAAGCTTTCTTT. Amino acid sequence: CASTKQRENTEAFF.

The V call is TRBV5-1, the J call TRBJ2-4; D is perhaps TRBD1 (5 bases). Germline lookup yields CDR1 SGHRS and CDR2 YFSETQ. V was pared by 0 bases and J by 8 bases, with 9 bases between. This CDR3 spans 13 amino acids. CDR3 sequence: CASSLEGLDIQYF. The CDR3, as DNA: TGCGCCAGCAGCTTGGAGGGGTTAGACATTCAGTACTTC.

This sequence joins TRBV28 and TRBJ2-5; D unclear. The CDR3 extends over 14 amino acids. V was trimmed by 6 bases and J by 2 bases, leaving 13 bases between them. CDR1 is MDHEN, CDR2 SYDVKM, per germline. The CDR3 here is CASSKGIGQETQYF. For the CDR3, the DNA is TGTGCCAGCAGCAAAGGGATCGGGCAAGAGACCCAGTACTTC.

CDR3 sequence (DNA): TGTGCCAGCAGCTTAGATAACAGGGCAAACGAGCAGTACTTC. Its translation is CASSLDNRANEQYF. The chain links TRBV11-2 to TRBJ2-7; a possible D gene is TRBD1 (6 bases). This CDR3 has 14 amino acids. Trimming shortened V by 0 bases and J by 5 bases, and 11 bases separated the two germline ends. The germline V gene encodes CDR1 SGHAT and CDR2 FQNNGV.

The genes are TRBV10-3 and TRBJ2-1; TRBD1 matches 7 bases. V shed 4 bases, J shed 1 base, and the junction held 1 base outside the gene matches. Germline loops: CDR1 ENHRY, CDR2 SYGVKD. This CDR3 has 14 amino acids. The CDR3 DNA follows: TGTGCCATCAGTGGGGACAGTTCCTACAATGAGCAGTTCTTC. This gives the protein CAISGDSSYNEQFF.

The CDR3 is CASSQTGVAKNIQYF. CDR3 sequence (DNA): TGTGCCAGCTCGCAGACAGGGGTAGCCAAAAACATTCAGTACTTC. The gene calls are TRBV18 and TRBJ2-4; TRBD1 agrees at 8 bases. Germline V gene lookup returns CDR1 KGHSH and CDR2 LQKENI. V trimming: 6 bases; J trimming: 0 bases; junction bases outside the gene matches: 4. CDR3 length equals 15 residues.

Only a few counts were recorded for this clone. At one end the junction does not follow the germline gene, possibly because of a read error. The chain links TRBV30 to TRBJ1-2; D unresolved. The V gene's germline CDR1 is GTSNPN and CDR2 SVGIG (reference sequence). The CDR3 spans 11 residues. CDR3 residues: CAWSEGRLVGF. In DNA form, the CDR3 reads TGTGCCTGGAGTGAGGGCCGCCTTGTGGGCTTC. Supplemented by reference TRBV30 and TRBJ1-2, the full variable domain reads SQTIHQWPATLVQPVGSPLSLECTVEGTSNPNLYWYRQAAGRGLQLLFYSVGIGQISSEVPQNLSASRPQDRQFILSSKKLLLSDSGFYLCAWSEGRLVGFGSGTRLTVV.

This clone has more than one count but fewer than ten. V usage is TRBV10-1 and J usage is TRBJ2-3; the D is unclear. This CDR3 has 13 residues. The V gene's germline CDR1 is WNHNN and CDR2 SYGVQD (reference sequence). Between the trimmed V and J ends, which lost 4 bases and 7 bases, there was a span of 12 bases. The CDR3 DNA reads as TGCGCCAGCAGTGCCGGATTGCAAAATACGCAGTATTTT. This codes for CASSAGLQNTQYF.

The chain combines TRBV4-1 with TRBJ2-1, with 16 nucleotides matching TRBD2. Germline assignment: CDR1 MGHRA and CDR2 YSYEKL. The CDR3 length is 19 residues. V shed 3 bases, J shed 0 bases, and the junction held 5 bases outside the gene matches. The CDR3: CASSHPGLAGGSSYNEQFF. CDR3 DNA: TGCGCCAGCAGCCACCCGGGACTAGCGGGAGGGAGCTCCTACAATGAGCAGTTCTTC.

In the case of this clone: The junction and the germline gene differ at one end; a read error may be behind it. The chain is built from TRBV24-1 and TRBJ2-1, with no clear D. CDR3 length equals 13 residues. Germline V lookup: CDR1 KGHDR, CDR2 SFDVKD. The CDR3 is CATSDSRISRRIF. The CDR3 DNA is TGTGCCACCAGTGATTCACGTATCAGCCGTCGGATCTTC.

The rearrangement uses TRBV7-3 and TRBJ2-1; D is possibly TRBD2 (5 bases). Trimming took 2 bases from V and 9 from J, leaving 14 bases between them. CDR1 and CDR2 (germline): SGHTA, FQGTGA. The CDR3 sequence is 14 residues long. The CDR3 here is CASSLYASSVEQFF. DNA of the CDR3: TGTGCCAGCAGCTTATATGCTAGCTCGGTTGAGCAGTTCTTC.

There are a few counts of this clone. V usage is TRBV5-1 and J usage is TRBJ1-6; D is possibly TRBD1 (5 bases). V gave up 4 bases and J gave up 6 bases, with 17 bases separating them. CDR3 length: 16 residues. Germline assignment: CDR1 SGHRS and CDR2 YFSETQ. CDR3 protein: CASSHGTVELNSPLHF. The CDR3 DNA reads TGCGCCAGCAGCCACGGGACGGTCGAGCTTAATTCACCCCTCCACTTT.

As DNA, the CDR3 is TGTGCCAGCACGAGACAGGGGGCGAAAACTGAAGCTTTCTTT. It is translated as CASTRQGAKTEAFF. The chain uses TRBV3-1 (or the pseudogene TRBV3-2) and TRBJ1-1; TRBD1 aligns across 10 bases. Germline CDR1 reads LGHDT; CDR2 reads YNNKEL (reference sequence). This CDR3 comprises 14 residues. The V gene end was trimmed by 7 bases and the J gene end by 5 bases; junction bases not matched to a gene: 7.

The CDR3 region is CASSGGQAIGNTIYF. CDR3 bases: TGCGCCAGCAGCGGGGGACAGGCGATAGGAAACACCATATATTTT. This chain joins TRBV5-1 and TRBJ1-3, with TRBD1 matching 8 bases. Germline V gene data show CDR1 as SGHRS and CDR2 as YFSETQ. V lost 4 bases to trimming and J lost 4 bases; unmatched junction nucleotides: 7. The CDR3 totals 15 residues.

The chain has TRBV19 and TRBJ2-7, with a tentative D call TRBD1 (5 bases). Germline lookup yields CDR1 LNHDA and CDR2 SQIVND (reference sequence). Trimming took off 5 bases at V and 4 bases at J, with 9 bases between the two ends. The CDR3 runs 12 residues. This CDR3 is CASSSTGYEQYF. Written as DNA, the CDR3 is TGTGCCAGTAGTTCCACAGGTTACGAGCAGTACTTC. Together with reference TRBV19 and TRBJ2-7, the CDR3 gives the full variable domain: DGGITQSPKYLFRKEGQNVTLSCEQNLNHDAMYWYRQDPGQGLRLIYYSQIVNDFQKGDIAEGYSVSREKKESFPLTVTSAQKNPTAFYLCASSSTGYEQYFGPGTRLTVT.

The chain joins TRBV3-1 (or the pseudogene TRBV3-2) to TRBJ2-2, with D possibly being TRBD2 (6 bases). Trimming left V 2 bases short and J 3 bases short, with 13 bases between. The CDR3 has 16 amino acids. Germline CDR1 reads LGHDT; CDR2 reads YNNKEL (reference sequence). The DNA of the CDR3 is TGTGCCAGCAGCCAACAATGGGAGGCGCACACCGGGGAGCTGTTTTTT. Protein product: CASSQQWEAHTGELFF.

The CDR3: CASSRGYEQYF. The DNA for the CDR3 is TGTGCCAGCAGCAGGGGGTACGAGCAGTACTTC. The chain combines TRBV11-2 with TRBJ2-7; weak D call: TRBD1 (6 bases). The CDR3 totals 11 residues. The ends were cut back, 5 bases at V and 4 bases at J, with 6 bases in the middle. The germline V gene encodes CDR1 SGHAT and CDR2 FQNNGV. Full variable domain (missing parts from reference TRBV11-2 and TRBJ2-7): EAGVAQSPRYKIIEKRQSVAFWCNPISGHATLYWYQQILGQGPKLLIQFQNNGVVDDSQLPKDRFSAERLKGVDSTLKIQPAKLEDSAVYLCASSRGYEQYFGPGTRLTVT.

The J gene is TRBJ1-6, the V gene TRBV18, with D possibly being TRBD1 (5 bases). Germline-derived CDR1 and CDR2 are KGHSH and LQKENI. The CDR3 runs to 16 residues. Trimming took off 2 bases at V and 5 bases at J, with 13 bases between the two ends. The CDR3: CASSPYRTLDNSPLHF. As DNA, the CDR3 is TGTGCCAGCTCACCATACCGGACACTTGATAATTCACCCCTCCACTTT.

This clone was counted only a few times. The J gene is TRBJ1-2, the V gene TRBV15, with D tentatively TRBD1 (6 bases). The CDR3 runs to 14 residues. Germline V CDR1 and CDR2: LNHNV, YYDKDF (reference sequence). Trimming pared 3 bases from V and 2 bases from J, leaving 10 bases between. The CDR3 DNA reads TGTGCCACCAGCAGTACAGGGACAAACTATGGCTACACCTTC. Its translation is CATSSTGTNYGYTF.

The CDR3 loop is CASSEAGSSYNEQFF. The DNA for the CDR3 is TGTGCCAGCAGTGAGGCCGGCAGTTCCTACAATGAGCAGTTCTTC. V gene TRBV2 combines with J gene TRBJ2-1, with no clear D. V was cut by 3 bases and J by 1 base, with 10 bases left in between. From germline, CDR1 is SNHLY and CDR2 FYNNEI. The length of the CDR3 is 15 residues.

This clone was seen once. This rearrangement joins TRBV2 to TRBJ2-5, with D perhaps matching TRBD1 (6 bases). The CDR3 is made up of 13 amino acids. Germline V CDR1 and CDR2: SNHLY, FYNNEI. The V and J ends lost 11 bases and 5 bases respectively, with 18 bases between them. DNA for the CDR3: TGTGCCGGACGTTTCGGGACAATGGAGACCCAGTACTTC. Protein: CAGRFGTMETQYF.

The genes are TRBV5-4 and TRBJ1-2, with D uncertain. V was trimmed by 5 bases and J by 7 bases, leaving 15 bases between them. Germline-derived CDR1 and CDR2 are SGHNT and YYREEE (reference sequence). This CDR3 contains 13 residues. CDR3 region: CASRKGYGFGYTF. DNA for the CDR3: TGTGCCAGCAGGAAAGGATACGGATTTGGCTACACCTTC.

This clone was seen a single time. The V call is TRBV23-1, the J call TRBJ1-1; D unclear. TRBV23-1 is classed as an ORF, of uncertain function. This CDR3 comprises 15 residues. V was shortened by 4 bases and J by 3 bases, with 15 bases between the two germline ends. CDR3 coding DNA: TGCGCCAGCAGTCGCCGGAATCCTGGGGACACTGAAGCTTTCTTT. Amino acid sequence: CASSRRNPGDTEAFF.

V gene TRBV7-9 combines with J gene TRBJ2-1; D tentatively reads TRBD1 or TRBD2 (5 bases each). CDR3 length: 18 residues. Germline values: CDR1 SEHNR, CDR2 FQNEAQ (reference sequence). V lost 5 bases and J 0 bases, leaving 20 bases between the germline ends. The CDR3 protein is CASSQTLGRFISYNEQFF. The CDR3 DNA reads TGTGCCAGCAGCCAAACACTGGGACGTTTCATCTCCTACAATGAGCAGTTCTTC.

The rearrangement uses TRBV5-1 and TRBJ2-3; D not resolved. The length of the CDR3 is 14 residues. With 4 bases removed from V and 2 bases from J, the gap between germline ends came to 11 bases. The germline V gene encodes CDR1 SGHRS and CDR2 YFSETQ. The CDR3 region has the DNA TGCGCCAGCAGCCAGACACTAAACACAGATACGCAGTATTTT. Its translation is CASSQTLNTDTQYF.

The chain uses TRBV29-1 and TRBJ2-7, with TRBD2 as a possible D gene (6 bases). This CDR3 comprises 13 residues. With 2 bases removed from V and 7 bases from J, the gap between germline ends came to 15 bases. Germline V gene lookup returns CDR1 SQVTM and CDR2 ANQGSEA. This CDR3 reads CSVELIARGEQYF. CDR3 nucleotide sequence: TGCAGCGTTGAACTCATCGCCCGGGGGGAGCAGTACTTC.

The V call is TRBV19, the J call TRBJ2-7, with 9 bases that match TRBD1. J lost 4 bases, V lost 4 bases, and 8 bases had no gene match. This CDR3 region has 15 residues. Germline CDR1 and CDR2: LNHDA and SQIVND (reference sequence). The CDR3: CASSTPSDRGYEQYF. The DNA for the CDR3 is TGTGCCAGTAGTACCCCTTCGGACAGGGGTTACGAGCAGTACTTC.